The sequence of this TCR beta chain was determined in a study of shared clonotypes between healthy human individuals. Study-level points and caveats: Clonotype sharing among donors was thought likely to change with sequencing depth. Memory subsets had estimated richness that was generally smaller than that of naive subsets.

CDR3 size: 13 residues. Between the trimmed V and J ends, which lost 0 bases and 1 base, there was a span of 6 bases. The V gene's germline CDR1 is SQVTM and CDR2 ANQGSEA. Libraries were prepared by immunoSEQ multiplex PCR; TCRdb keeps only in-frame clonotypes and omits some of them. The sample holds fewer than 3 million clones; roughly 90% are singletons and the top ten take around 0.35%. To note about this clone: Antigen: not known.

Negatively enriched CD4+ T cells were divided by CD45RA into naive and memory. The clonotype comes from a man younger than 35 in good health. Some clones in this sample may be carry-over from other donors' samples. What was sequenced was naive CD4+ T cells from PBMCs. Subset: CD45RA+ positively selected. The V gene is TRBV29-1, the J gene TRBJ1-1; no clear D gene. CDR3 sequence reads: CSVEEAENTEAFF. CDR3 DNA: TGCAGCGTTGAAGAGGCGGAGAACACTGAAGCTTTCTTT.